A selection of T cell receptor beta chains follows, all from one sample in a study of T cell repertoires in cytomegalovirus infection. For these receptors, no antigen is known. MiXCR, run by TCRdb on the reads, gives a single entry per CDR3 protein. The top ten hold under 15% of the sample, which has fewer than 900,000 distinct CDR3 sequences, about 28% seen once. Sequences were derived from cultured CD8+ T cells from PBMCs, sampled from culture after CMV antigen stimulation. All receptors come from a human donor in good health (CMV status not recorded). Some clones in this sample may be carry-over from other donors' samples. The CDR3 runs from the conserved cysteine through the conserved F or W. A D gene is named only where the DNA matches it firmly. The size entry is marked missing in some rows and otherwise reads once, few, many or a size class.

V gene	clone size	J gene	D gene	CDR3 DNA	CDR3 protein
TRBV29-1	NA	TRBJ2-5	NA	TGCAGCGTTGGAGGTGGGGGCCAAGAGACCCAGTACTTC	CSVGGGGQETQYF
TRBV6-5	NA	TRBJ2-7	TRBD1	TGTGCCAGCAGCACGGACAGGGACCCTAAAATTGACGAGCAGTACTTC	CASSTDRDPKIDEQYF
TRBV7-8	many	TRBJ1-1	NA	TGTGCCAGCAGCTTCCCCCCTCTGACAGGGAACACTGAAGCTTTCTTT	CASSFPPLTGNTEAFF
TRBV7-2	NA	TRBJ1-6	NA	TGTGCCAGCAGCCTTAGTGAGGTTTACTATAATTCACCCCTCCACTTT	CASSLSEVYYNSPLHF
TRBV12-3/TRBV12-4	once	TRBJ2-1	NA	TGTGCCAGCAGTTTAGAGGCCGGGGAGGCCTACAATGAGCAGTTCTTC	CASSLEAGEAYNEQFF
TRBV27	many	TRBJ2-3	NA	TGTGCCAGCAGCTTAAGGCGGGGAGGCACAGATACGCAGTATTTT	CASSLRRGGTDTQYF
TRBV2	NA	TRBJ1-1	NA	TGTGCCAGCACAATCCGCACTGAAGCTTTCTTT	CASTIRTEAFF
TRBV7-9	many	TRBJ2-2	TRBD2	TGTGCCAGCAGCTTCAGAGAGCGGGGGACGAACACCGGGGAGCTGTTTTTT	CASSFRERGTNTGELFF
TRBV7-8	many	TRBJ2-3	NA	TGTGCCAGCAGCCCTTTTATAGTGGGTCCCCTCACAGATACGCAGTATTTT	CASSPFIVGPLTDTQYF
TRBV7-8	many	TRBJ1-5	NA	TGTGCCAGCAGCTTACCCCCGAATACTGATAGCAATCAGCCCCAGCATTTT	CASSLPPNTDSNQPQHF
TRBV4-1	NA	TRBJ2-5	TRBD1	TGTGCCAGCAGCCAAGATCGACGGGACAGGGAGGAGACCCAGTACTTC	CASSQDRRDREETQYF
TRBV4-3	NA	TRBJ2-1	NA	TGCGCCAGCAGCCAAGGAATTCTTACGGATGAGCAGTTCTTC	CASSQGILTDEQFF
TRBV6-2/TRBV6-3	NA	TRBJ1-5	NA	TGTGCCAGCCAATGGGGAATAGGGCGCAATCAGCCCCAGCATTTT	CASQWGIGRNQPQHF
TRBV27	few	TRBJ1-1	TRBD1	TGTGCCAGCCGCCAAGAGACAGGGCTGTACACTGAAGCTTTCTTT	CASRQETGLYTEAFF
TRBV6-2/TRBV6-3	few	TRBJ2-1	TRBD1	TGTGCCAGCAGTGACCTGGGACAGTACAATGAGCAGTTCTTC	CASSDLGQYNEQFF
TRBV28	NA	TRBJ2-7	TRBD2	TGTGCCAGCAGTTTGGTACGCGGGGGGGCCCTCTACGAGCAGTACTTC	CASSLVRGGALYEQYF
TRBV6-6	NA	TRBJ2-7	NA	TGTGCCAGCAGTTACGGGGGCAAGAGCTCCTACGAGCAGTACTTC	CASSYGGKSSYEQYF
TRBV6-5	few	TRBJ2-2	TRBD2	TGTGCCAGCACTTCCGCGACCCCTAGACTAGCGGGGGGGCGGGACACCGGGGAGCTGTTTTTT	CASTSATPRLAGGRDTGELFF
TRBV5-1	NA	TRBJ1-4	TRBD1	TGCGCCAGCAGCTTGGCGGGACAGCGAACTAATGAAAAACTGTTTTTT	CASSLAGQRTNEKLFF
TRBV25-1	few	TRBJ1-2	NA	TGTGCCAGCAGTGTTTGGACTATGGGCTACACCTTC	CASSVWTMGYTF
TRBV7-4	NA	TRBJ1-2	TRBD1	TGTGCCAGCAGCTTAGTAGGGACAGGGCCTTTGGATTCCTATGGCTACACCTTC	CASSLVGTGPLDSYGYTF
TRBV20-1	NA	TRBJ1-1	NA	TGCAGTGCTAGAGAGTTGGGCACTGAAGCTTTCTTT	CSARELGTEAFF
TRBV5-3	once	TRBJ1-1	NA	TGTGCCAGCAGCTGGGGTGACTTGACTGAAGCTTTCTTT	CASSWGDLTEAFF
TRBV6-6	once	TRBJ1-1	NA	TGTGCCAGCACCCCCGGGGGGACGAACACTGAAGCTTTCTTT	CASTPGGTNTEAFF
TRBV7-6	few	TRBJ1-1	NA	TGTGCCAGCAGCTTATTGGGGAACCGACAAGGAGGGCCCGGCACTGAAGCTTTCTTT	CASSLLGNRQGGPGTEAFF
TRBV29-1	NA	TRBJ1-3	TRBD1	TGCAGCGTTGAGCAGGGGGGAAACTCTGGAAACACCATATATTTT	CSVEQGGNSGNTIYF
TRBV5-1	NA	TRBJ1-1	NA	TGCGCCAGCAGCTACCCGACTGGCACTGAAGCTTTCTTT	CASSYPTGTEAFF
TRBV4-1	many	TRBJ2-3	TRBD2	TGCGCCAGCAGCCCCCCCTTACTAGCGGGGGACACAGATACGCAGTATTTT	CASSPPLLAGDTDTQYF
TRBV7-2	many	TRBJ1-5	NA	TGTGCCAGCAGCCCCTGGCAGGGTGGCAATCAGCCCCAGCATTTT	CASSPWQGGNQPQHF
TRBV4-3	NA	TRBJ2-1	TRBD2	TGCGCCAGCAGCCAAGAAGCGGTAGCGGGGGGCAATGAGCAGTTCTTC	CASSQEAVAGGNEQFF
TRBV7-9	few	TRBJ1-4	TRBD1	TGTGCCAGCAGTTTTTCACAGGGGGCGGGCGAAAAACTGTTTTTT	CASSFSQGAGEKLFF
TRBV7-2	many	TRBJ2-3	TRBD1	TGTGCCAGCAGCTCGGGACAGGGGGAATTAGATACGCAGTATTTT	CASSSGQGELDTQYF
TRBV27	few	TRBJ2-7	NA	TGTGCCAGCAGTTTATCGGGGGGCTCTCGCCGTTACGAGCAGTACTTC	CASSLSGGSRRYEQYF
TRBV7-8	many	TRBJ1-2	NA	TGTGCCAGCAGACGCCGGGGAGGTGGTTATGGCTACACCTTC	CASRRRGGGYGYTF
TRBV7-3	few	TRBJ2-5	TRBD2	TGTGCCAGCAGCTTACTAGCGGGGGGCCCCTTGGAGACCCAGTACTTC	CASSLLAGGPLETQYF
TRBV7-9	NA	TRBJ1-2	NA	TGTGCCAGCAGCTCCTCCCGGGCAGACACTAACTATGGCTACACCTTC	CASSSSRADTNYGYTF
TRBV12-3/TRBV12-4	few	TRBJ1-5	TRBD1	TGTGCCAGCAGCACGCAGGGGGCTAGTCAGCCCCAGCATTTT	CASSTQGASQPQHF
TRBV7-6	NA	TRBJ1-5	NA	TGTGCCAGCAGCTTGGGACATACTGGGGTACCGTTTCAGCCCCAGCATTTT	CASSLGHTGVPFQPQHF
TRBV27	once	TRBJ2-2	NA	TGTGCCAGCAGGGAACTACGCGATAACGGGGAGCTGTTTTTT	CASRELRDNGELFF
TRBV7-2	few	TRBJ2-1	NA	TGTGCCAGCAGCTTAATCGGGGCCTCCTACAATGAGCAGTTCTTC	CASSLIGASYNEQFF
TRBV5-5	NA	TRBJ2-7	NA	TGTGCCAGCAGCTTGAGTCCAGGGACCTACGAGCAGTACTTC	CASSLSPGTYEQYF
TRBV7-9	few	TRBJ1-2	NA	TGTGCCAGTCTCTCGGCTCAGGAAACTTACTATGGCTACACCTTC	CASLSAQETYYGYTF
TRBV15	few	TRBJ1-1	NA	TGTGCCACCAGCAGAGGCAGGGCCTCTGAAGCTTTCTTT	CATSRGRASEAFF
TRBV13	NA	TRBJ1-1	TRBD1	TGTGCCAGCGGCCCTGGGGGACAGGCGAACACTGAAGCTTTCTTT	CASGPGGQANTEAFF
TRBV6-1	NA	TRBJ1-1	TRBD1	TGTGCCAGCAGCGCCCCAGGGGGACATACTGAAGCTTTCTTT	CASSAPGGHTEAFF
TRBV5-1	NA	TRBJ2-5	TRBD1	TGCGCCAGCAGCGTATTAGGGACAGACCGTCAAGGGACCCAGTACTTC	CASSVLGTDRQGTQYF
TRBV7-2	many	TRBJ2-3	NA	TGTGCCAGCAGCTTTATTGGGGGCTACACAGATACGCAGTATTTT	CASSFIGGYTDTQYF
TRBV2	few	TRBJ2-4	TRBD1	TGTGCCAGCAGTGAAGCGCGAGGGGACAGGGTGGTCATTCAGTACTTC	CASSEARGDRVVIQYF
TRBV29-1	NA	TRBJ1-5	NA	TGCAGCGCTACGGGTGTTGGGAACGAGCCCCAGCATTTT	CSATGVGNEPQHF
TRBV7-9	NA	TRBJ1-4	NA	TGTGCCAGCAGCGCGGACAGACGAGAAAAACTGTTTTTT	CASSADRREKLFF
TRBV7-9	NA	TRBJ2-2	NA	TGTGCCAGCAGCTTAGACAGCACCGGGGAGCTGTTTTTT	CASSLDSTGELFF
TRBV6-2/TRBV6-3	NA	TRBJ2-1	TRBD1	TGTGCCAGCAGTCCGGGACAGGGGTTTTTTGAGCAGTTCTTC	CASSPGQGFFEQFF
TRBV27	NA	TRBJ2-6	NA	TGTGCCAGCAGTGATACATCCTCTGGGGCCAACGTCCTGACTTTC	CASSDTSSGANVLTF
TRBV13	NA	TRBJ1-2	TRBD1	TGTGCCAGCAGCTCCGGGGCAGGGGGCTACGGCTACACCTTC	CASSSGAGGYGYTF
TRBV20-1	NA	TRBJ1-2	TRBD1	TGCAGTGCTGACAGGGGCATCAACTATGGCTACACCTTC	CSADRGINYGYTF
TRBV7-9	few	TRBJ2-1	TRBD2	TGTGCCAGCAGCCCGCTAGCGGGGGGGGTAGTCAATGAGCAGTTCTTC	CASSPLAGGVVNEQFF
TRBV7-9	NA	TRBJ2-5	TRBD1	TGTGCCAGCAGCTACCTTCTGGGACAGGGGAGCGTGGAGACCCAGTACTTC	CASSYLLGQGSVETQYF
TRBV12-3/TRBV12-4	NA	TRBJ2-3	NA	TGTGCCAGTACTGGGGGCGCAAATACGCAGTATTTT	CASTGGANTQYF
TRBV4-1	NA	TRBJ2-1	NA	TGCGCCAGCAGCCAAGTACCCGACAATGAGCAGTTCTTC	CASSQVPDNEQFF
TRBV6-5	many	TRBJ1-1	NA	TGTGCCAGCAGTTACGCTGGACGTTTGAACACTGAAGCTTTCTTT	CASSYAGRLNTEAFF